This TCR beta chain was identified in a study of cytomegalovirus exposure and HLA in healthy donors. Findings and caveats of the study: Listed as cytomegalovirus-associated were 150 to 200 TCR beta chains. In vitro testing confirmed a few CMV-associated chains as specific for CMV antigens.

Produced via immunoSEQ multiplex PCR; TCRdb's table is partial and in-frame only. This sample yields 90,000 to 150,000 clones, of which roughly 88% are seen a single time; nearly 5% belongs to the top ten. Of note for this clone: Its target is unknown.

Trimming pared 2 bases from V and 5 bases from J, leaving 18 bases between. In germline, CDR1 is MNHEY, CDR2 SVGAGI. The CDR3 has 16 amino acids. This receptor was taken from a man younger than 30 in good health and CMV-seronegative. The rearrangement uses TRBV6-5 and TRBJ1-1; tentatively, D is TRBD1 (6 bases). The sequenced sample consisted of PBMCs. CDR3 nucleotides: TGTGCCAGCAGTTACACTACAGGGAAGGAGGTGACTGAAGCTTTCTTT. Its protein is CASSYTTGKEVTEAFF.